This T cell receptor (beta chain) was captured in a study of blood T cell repertoires in COVID-19. Recovery among Cohort 3 donors was established by two negative PCRs, clearance, or symptom resolution. Per the original data handling: Quantification of nucleated cells was approximated via reference gene primer amplification. The assay was immunoSEQ multiplex PCR, and TCRdb's table has in-frame clones only and misses some. The DNA gave D and trimming, while V, J and clone size come from that table. The sample gives 250,000 to 400,000 clones, over 75% of which show up once; approximately 5.3% is in the top ten. This clonotype was sampled from a woman aged 25 to 45 who had recovered from COVID-19. Source material: PBMCs or T cells enriched from blood (not recorded which).

CDR3 amino acids: CASSQRQSSNYEQYF. The CDR3 DNA sequence: TGCGCCAGCAGCCAGAGACAGAGCAGTAATTACGAGCAGTACTTC. The chain has TRBV4-1 and TRBJ2-7; the D gene is possibly TRBD1 (5 bases). The germline V gene has CDR1 MGHRA and CDR2 YSYEKL. The CDR3 sequence is 15 residues long. The V end was cut by 3 bases, the J end by 4 bases, with 16 bases between.